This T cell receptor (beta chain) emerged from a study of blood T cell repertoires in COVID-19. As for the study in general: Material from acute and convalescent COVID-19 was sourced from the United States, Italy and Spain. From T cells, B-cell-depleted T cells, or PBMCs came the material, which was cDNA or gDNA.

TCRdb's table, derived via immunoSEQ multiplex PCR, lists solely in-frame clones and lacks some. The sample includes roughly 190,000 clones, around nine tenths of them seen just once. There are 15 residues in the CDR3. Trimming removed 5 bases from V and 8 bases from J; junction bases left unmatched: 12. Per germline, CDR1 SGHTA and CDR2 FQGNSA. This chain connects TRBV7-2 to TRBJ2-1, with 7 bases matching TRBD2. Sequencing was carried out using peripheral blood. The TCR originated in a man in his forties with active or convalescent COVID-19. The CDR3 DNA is TGTGCCAGCAGCACCCGGGGTGCGGGAGTCTATGAGCAGTTCTTC. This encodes CASSTRGAGVYEQFF.